Presented here are 26 T cell receptor beta chains from one specimen sequenced in a study of blood T cell repertoires in COVID-19. Clones were read by immunoSEQ multiplex PCR, and TCRdb kept only the in-frame ones, dropping some. This sample carries around 220,000 clones, approximately 84% of them seen once, and the ten largest clones take less than 4.5%. Sequences were obtained from peripheral blood. These receptors originate from a man over 45 with acute or convalescent COVID-19.

In this sample, this clone turned up a few times. The chain links TRBV9 to TRBJ2-2; D is unclear. Trimming pared 3 bases from V and 0 bases from J, leaving 9 bases between. The CDR3 is 15 amino acids. From germline, CDR1 is SGDLS and CDR2 YYNGEE. Written as DNA, the CDR3 is TGTGCCAGCAGCGGGGCAGACGCGAACACCGGGGAGCTGTTTTTT. It yields the protein CASSGADANTGELFF.

In its sample, this clone was seen a few times. The chain has TRBV5-5 and TRBJ2-3; TRBD2 matches at 12 bases. From germline, CDR1 is SGHKS and CDR2 YYEKEE (reference sequence). This CDR3 is 16 amino acids long. With V trimmed by 0 bases and J by 1 base, 0 bases remained unmatched. Here the CDR3 DNA reads TGTGCCAGCAGCTTGGGGACTAGCGGGGGCACAGATACGCAGTATTTT. This codes for CASSLGTSGGTDTQYF.

This clone was seen only once. The rearrangement links TRBV6-5 to TRBJ2-7; 7 bases match TRBD1. The CDR3 has 14 amino acids. Germline values: CDR1 MNHEY, CDR2 SVGAGI. V was pared by 7 bases and J by 3 bases, with 9 bases of the junction left unmatched. The CDR3 nucleotides read TGTGCCAGCACTCAAGGGGGCTCCGGCTACGAGCAGTACTTC. Translating it yields CASTQGGSGYEQYF.

The V call is TRBV4-1, the J call TRBJ2-3, with TRBD2 as a possible D gene (6 bases). Trimming removed 2 bases at V and 6 bases at J, with 12 bases between. The germline V gene encodes CDR1 MGHRA and CDR2 YSYEKL. This CDR3 has 14 amino acids. The CDR3 sequence: CASSQTFLADTQYF. The CDR3 DNA reads TGCGCCAGCAGCCAAACCTTCCTAGCGGATACGCAGTATTTT.

This chain links TRBV3-1 (or the pseudogene TRBV3-2) with TRBJ2-7; 7 nucleotides line up with TRBD2. There are 17 residues in the CDR3. The V and J ends lost 1 base and 3 bases, in that order; junction bases with no gene match: 12. Germline CDR1 is LGHDT and CDR2 is YNNKEL (reference sequence). The CDR3 is CASSQGGARGRNYEQYF. The CDR3 coding sequence is TGTGCCAGCAGCCAAGGAGGTGCGCGGGGGAGGAACTACGAGCAGTACTTC.

In this sample, this clone turned up once. The V gene is TRBV3-1 (or the pseudogene TRBV3-2), the J gene TRBJ1-2, with D perhaps TRBD1 (6 bases). V lost 0 bases, J lost 4 bases, and 9 bases lay in between. Germline V CDR1 and CDR2: LGHDT, YNNKEL (reference sequence). This CDR3 has 14 amino acids. The CDR3 nucleotides read TGTGCCAGCAGCCAAGAGGACAGAAGCTATGGCTACACCTTC. It codes for CASSQEDRSYGYTF.

This clone appeared a single time. The V call is TRBV6-1, the J call TRBJ1-1; D not resolved. CDR1 is MNHNS, CDR2 SASEGT, per germline. The CDR3 length is 17 residues. The germline V and J ends were trimmed by 1 base and 0 bases, with 15 bases remaining between them. CDR3 DNA: TGTGCCAGCAGTGAAGATATCGGTTCCCCTATGAACACTGAAGCTTTCTTT. Its protein product is CASSEDIGSPMNTEAFF.

J is TRBJ2-7 and V is TRBV19, with TRBD2 as a possible D gene (7 bases). The CDR3 runs to 14 residues. Trimming removed 5 bases from V and 2 bases from J, with 13 bases in between. Germline V gene sequence: CDR1 LNHDA, CDR2 SQIVND (reference sequence). This CDR3 is CASSSQGGAYEQYF. CDR3 in DNA: TGTGCCAGTAGTTCACAGGGAGGGGCCTACGAGCAGTACTTC.

The chain is built from TRBV11-1 and TRBJ2-5; 9 bases map to TRBD2. V lost 5 bases, J lost 4 bases, and 8 bases stayed unmatched. The CDR3 covers 15 residues. Germline CDR1 reads SGHAT; CDR2 reads FQDESV (reference sequence). The CDR3 DNA is TGTGCCAGCAGCCCAGGGGAGCGGGGGGCAGAGACCCAGTACTTC. Its translation is CASSPGERGAETQYF.

A note on this clone: The sample has other DNA sequences that encode this CDR3 too. The rearrangement links TRBV6-5 to TRBJ2-5; D gene ambiguous. Germline CDR1 MNHEY, CDR2 SVGAGI. Trimming pared 1 base from V and 1 base from J, leaving 10 bases between. CDR3 length equals 15 residues. The CDR3 DNA follows: TGTGCCAGCAGTTACTATACCGGGTCCCAAGAGACCCAGTACTTC. This codes for CASSYYTGSQETQYF.

Comment on this clone: This CDR3 is also generated by other DNA sequences in the sample. J is TRBJ1-1 and V is TRBV5-5; D possibly corresponds to TRBD1 (6 bases). V was shortened by 0 bases and J by 0 bases, with 9 bases between the two germline ends. CDR1 and CDR2 from the germline V gene are SGHKS and YYEKEE (reference sequence). This CDR3 is built from 15 residues. For the CDR3, the DNA is TGTGCCAGCAGCTTGGTGGACAGAGTGAACACTGAAGCTTTCTTT. Protein sequence: CASSLVDRVNTEAFF.

The chain links TRBV29-1 to TRBJ1-1; a possible D gene is TRBD1 (5 bases). Per germline, CDR1 SQVTM and CDR2 ANQGSEA. This CDR3 is built from 13 residues. The V gene lost 4 bases and the J gene lost 1 base, with 10 bases spanning the gap. CDR3 protein: CSVAGGANTEAFF. Here the CDR3 DNA reads TGCAGCGTTGCCGGAGGGGCGAACACTGAAGCTTTCTTT.

The chain is built from TRBV6-2 or TRBV6-3 and TRBJ1-2; D call uncertain. Germline loops: CDR1 MNHEY, CDR2 SVGEGT. The V and J ends lost 0 bases and 7 bases respectively, with 9 bases between them. CDR3 length: 13 residues. The CDR3 sequence: CASSYSGSGGYTF. The CDR3 DNA follows: TGTGCCAGCAGTTACTCTGGCAGTGGTGGCTACACCTTC.

The V gene is TRBV12-3 or TRBV12-4, the J gene TRBJ1-2; no clear D gene. The CDR3 sequence is 13 residues long. V was cut by 6 bases and J by 9 bases, with 17 bases left in between. CDR3 in DNA: TGTGCCAGCAGACTCCGGGAGGATGGCCGCTACACCTTC. Translation: CASRLREDGRYTF.

This chain links TRBV10-3 with TRBJ1-3, with unresolved D. Germline CDR1 is ENHRY and CDR2 is SYGVKD. The V end lost 0 bases, the J end lost 6 bases, and 9 bases lay between the germline ends. The CDR3 length is 14 residues. The CDR3 is CAISESGVSNTIYF. CDR3 in DNA: TGTGCCATCAGTGAGTCGGGAGTATCAAACACCATATATTTT.

The chain joins TRBV24-1 to TRBJ1-5; 7 nucleotides match TRBD1. V dropped 4 bases and J dropped 7; count of bases not matched to a gene: 9. Per the germline V gene, CDR1 is KGHDR and CDR2 is SFDVKD. CDR3 length: 15 amino acids. CDR3 nucleotides: TGTGCCACCAGTGACCCAACGACAGGGAGACAGCCCCAGCATTTT. Amino acids: CATSDPTTGRQPQHF.

V usage is TRBV5-1 and J usage is TRBJ2-3; unclear D gene. Germline V lookup: CDR1 SGHRS, CDR2 YFSETQ. This CDR3 contains 17 residues. V was cut by 0 bases and J by 1 base, with 15 bases left in between. CDR3 sequence reads: CASSLALVEPRTDTQYF. Written as DNA, the CDR3 is TGCGCCAGCAGCTTGGCCTTGGTGGAGCCTCGCACAGATACGCAGTATTTT.

This sequence joins TRBV28 and TRBJ2-7; TRBD1 is a possible D gene (6 bases). CDR3 length: 12 residues. V was clipped by 2 bases and J by 11 bases, with 13 bases between them. CDR1 and CDR2 (germline): MDHEN, SYDVKM. Here the CDR3 reads CASSLGAGAEYF. CDR3 DNA: TGTGCCAGCAGTTTAGGGGCAGGGGCGGAGTACTTC. The full variable domain, its missing parts supplied by reference TRBV28 and TRBJ2-7, is DVKVTQSSRYLVKRTGEKVFLECVQDMDHENMFWYRQDPGLGLRLIYFSYDVKMKEKGDIPEGYSVSREKKERFSLILESASTNQTSMYLCASSLGAGAEYFGPGTRLTVT.

The genes are TRBV19 and TRBJ1-1; D not resolved. Germline values: CDR1 LNHDA, CDR2 SQIVND (reference sequence). With 2 bases removed from V and 0 bases from J, the gap between germline ends came to 10 bases. The CDR3 spans 15 residues. The CDR3 reads CASSINEFMNTEAFF. The CDR3 nucleotides are TGTGCCAGTAGTATAAACGAGTTCATGAACACTGAAGCTTTCTTT.

This rearrangement joins TRBV27 to TRBJ2-5; D is undetermined. The V end lost 11 bases, the J end lost 2 bases, and 15 bases lay between the germline ends. Germline CDR1 and CDR2: MNHEY and SMNVEV (reference sequence). The CDR3 runs to 13 residues. CDR3 sequence reads: CASGWRRQETQYF. The CDR3 DNA is TGTGCCTCCGGGTGGCGGCGGCAAGAGACCCAGTACTTC.

J is TRBJ1-6 and V is TRBV5-6; D unclear. This CDR3 spans 16 amino acids. The germline V gene has CDR1 SGHDT and CDR2 YYEEEE. V was clipped by 4 bases and J by 2 bases, with 13 bases between them. In DNA form, the CDR3 reads TGTGCCAGCAGCCCTCGGGGTTGGGCCTATAATTCACCCCTCCACTTT. It translates to CASSPRGWAYNSPLHF.

CDR3 coding DNA: TGTGCCAGCAGTGACCCCGGACAGGGAGGCTACACCTTC. Protein sequence: CASSDPGQGGYTF. The chain employs TRBV6-1 and TRBJ1-2; TRBD1 aligns across 8 bases. The CDR3 spans 13 residues. Germline lookup yields CDR1 MNHNS and CDR2 SASEGT. V trimming: 3 bases; J trimming: 8 bases; junction bases outside the gene matches: 5.

V and J are TRBV5-1 and TRBJ1-2; perhaps TRBD1 as D (6 bases). The CDR3 contains 14 residues. Between the trimmed V and J ends, which lost 3 bases and 4 bases, there was a span of 13 bases. Germline V CDR1 and CDR2: SGHRS, YFSETQ. In nucleotides, the CDR3 is TGCGCCAGCAGCTCCGGACAGCTCCTCTATGGCTACACCTTC. Translating it yields CASSSGQLLYGYTF.

This clone was detected only a few times. The rearrangement links TRBV5-1 to TRBJ2-7; 8 bases map to TRBD2. There are 14 residues in the CDR3. The V gene's germline CDR1 is SGHRS and CDR2 YFSETQ. Germline trimming cut 1 base from V and 5 bases from J; bases unmatched to any gene: 5. CDR3: CASSLRTSFDEQYF. CDR3 sequence (DNA): TGCGCCAGCAGCTTGAGGACTAGCTTCGACGAGCAGTACTTC.

This sequence joins TRBV7-9 and TRBJ1-2; D is undetermined. This CDR3 is built from 13 residues. Germline CDR1 SEHNR, CDR2 FQNEAQ (reference sequence). V shed 5 bases and J shed 2 bases, with 9 bases lying between them. CDR3 sequence: CASSPRGNYGYTF. CDR3 bases: TGTGCCAGCAGCCCCCGCGGAAACTATGGCTACACCTTC.

The chain combines TRBV4-1 with TRBJ2-2, with 13 bases identical to TRBD2. Trimming at V came to 1 base and at J to 4 bases, leaving 6 bases not matched to a gene. The CDR3 has 18 residues. Germline CDR1 is MGHRA and CDR2 is YSYEKL. The CDR3 protein is CASSQGGLAGVGTGELFF. The CDR3 region has the DNA TGCGCCAGCAGCCAAGGCGGACTAGCGGGGGTGGGCACCGGGGAGCTGTTTTTT.